This T cell receptor beta chain was documented in a study of blood T cells in healthy people across ages. Study-wide findings and caveats: Investigators treated diversity estimates from one million T cells as underestimates. Donors of long life had a larger count of naive CD4+ cells and greater diversity than aged donors. Age advanced and TCR beta diversity per million T cells fell, roughly linearly.

Through a sample-barcoded 5' primer and a J-beta primer mix, a second PCR was run for roughly 6 to 11 cycles. Carrying 12 random nucleotides, a template-switch adaptor labeled each individual cDNA molecule. TCRdb used MiXCR to reprocess the 5' RACE reads, holding one entry per CDR3 protein. The table lists 600,000 or so distinct CDR3 sequences, approximately 30% of them singletons. This clonotype was observed many times. Its cognate antigen is unknown. V lost 5 bases to trimming and J lost 7 bases, with 18 bases between them. This CDR3 contains 15 residues. Germline values: CDR1 SNHLY, CDR2 FYNNEI. The sample consisted of blood. The TCR sequence derives from an elderly woman in good health. This chain uses TRBV2 with TRBJ1-5, with D uncertain. CDR3 nucleotide sequence: TGTGCCAGCAGTAAATACAGTACTCCGGGCCAGCCCCAGCATTTT. This encodes CASSKYSTPGQPQHF. Based on the CDR3 plus reference TRBV2 and TRBJ1-5, the full variable domain is EPEVTQTPSHQVTQMGQEVILRCVPISNHLYFYWYRQILGQKVEFLVSFYNNEISEKSEIFDDQFSVERPDGSNFTLKIRSTKLEDSAMYFCASSKYSTPGQPQHFGDGTRLSIL.